This T cell receptor beta chain derives from a study of cytomegalovirus exposure and HLA in healthy donors. Whole-study results and caveats: There was a cluster of highly shared sequence variants that was likely a sequencing artifact.

On this clone: Its cognate antigen is unknown.

Trimming removed 0 bases at V and 0 bases at J, with 6 bases between. Germline CDR1 SGHNT, CDR2 YYREEE (reference sequence). The CDR3 runs to 14 residues. The PCR contained 60 Vbeta and 13 Jbeta primers. Original handling: It was a later analysis that counted about 80 million unique TCR beta chains, of which approximately 11 million were shared. Profiled with immunoSEQ multiplex PCR; TCRdb holds only in-frame clones, not every one. V, J and clone size are taken as reported in that table, and D and trimming were inferred from the DNA itself. The table shows under 200,000 clones, with about four fifths occurring only once.

The sample consisted of PBMCs. The sequence derives from a man in his forties in good health and CMV-seropositive. The chain combines TRBV5-4 with TRBJ1-1; possibly TRBD1 for D (5 bases). CDR3 coding DNA: TGTGCCAGCAGCTTGGGACAGATGAACACTGAAGCTTTCTTT. Protein product: CASSLGQMNTEAFF.